This T cell receptor beta chain was sequenced in a study of T-cell reconstitution after alpha-beta-depleted transplantation in children. As it was prepared, the TCRbeta library received unique molecular identifiers. MiXCR, applied by TCRdb to the PCR reads, yields one record per CDR3 protein. Among about 110,000 distinct CDR3 sequences, around a tenth were seen once, and the ten largest hold about 8.8%. This clonotype occurred many times. This CDR3 spans 15 amino acids. Unmatched junction bases numbered 6, after V lost 4 bases and J lost 5 bases. The source material was PBMCs from the stem cell graft donor, sampled from the stem cell graft. The TCR comes from a human donor who donated a stem cell graft to a child with acute lymphoblastic leukemia. This chain joins TRBV12-3 or TRBV12-4 and TRBJ1-5; TRBD1 aligns across 9 bases. CDR3 in amino acids: CASSSGTGYDQPQHF. CDR3 coding DNA: TGTGCCAGCAGTTCGGGGACAGGGTACGATCAGCCCCAGCATTTT.